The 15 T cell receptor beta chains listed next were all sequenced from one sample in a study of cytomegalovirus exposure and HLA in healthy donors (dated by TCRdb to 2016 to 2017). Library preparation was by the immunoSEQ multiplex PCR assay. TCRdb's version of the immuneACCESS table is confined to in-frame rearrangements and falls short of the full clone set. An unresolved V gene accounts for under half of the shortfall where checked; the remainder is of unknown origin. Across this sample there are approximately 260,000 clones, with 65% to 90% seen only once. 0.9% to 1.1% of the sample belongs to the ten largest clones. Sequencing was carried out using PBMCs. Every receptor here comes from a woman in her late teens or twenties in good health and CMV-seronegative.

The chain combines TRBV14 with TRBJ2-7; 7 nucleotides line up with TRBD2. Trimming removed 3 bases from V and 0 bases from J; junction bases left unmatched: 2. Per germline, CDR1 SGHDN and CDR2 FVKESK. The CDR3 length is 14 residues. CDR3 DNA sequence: TGTGCCAGCAGCCACGGGACTATCTCCTACGAGCAGTACTTC. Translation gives CASSHGTISYEQYF.

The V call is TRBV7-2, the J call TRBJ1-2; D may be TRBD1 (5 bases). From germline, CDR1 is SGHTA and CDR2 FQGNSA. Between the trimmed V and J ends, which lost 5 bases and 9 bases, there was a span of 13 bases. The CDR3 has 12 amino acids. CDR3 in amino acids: CASSPRGGSYTF. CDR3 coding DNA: TGTGCCAGCAGCCCACGGGGGGGTAGCTACACCTTC.

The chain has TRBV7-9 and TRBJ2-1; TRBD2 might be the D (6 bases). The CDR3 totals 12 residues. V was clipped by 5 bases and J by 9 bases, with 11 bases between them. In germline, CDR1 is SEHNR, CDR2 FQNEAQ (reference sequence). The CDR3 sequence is CASSLEGGEQFF. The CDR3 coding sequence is TGTGCCAGCAGCCTAGAGGGAGGTGAGCAGTTCTTC.

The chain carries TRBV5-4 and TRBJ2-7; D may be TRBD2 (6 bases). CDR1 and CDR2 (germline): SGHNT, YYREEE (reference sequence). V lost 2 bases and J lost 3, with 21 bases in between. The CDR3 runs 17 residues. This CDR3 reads CASSLHFSGRASYEQYF. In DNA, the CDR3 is TGTGCCAGCAGCTTACACTTTAGCGGACGCGCCAGCTACGAGCAGTACTTC.

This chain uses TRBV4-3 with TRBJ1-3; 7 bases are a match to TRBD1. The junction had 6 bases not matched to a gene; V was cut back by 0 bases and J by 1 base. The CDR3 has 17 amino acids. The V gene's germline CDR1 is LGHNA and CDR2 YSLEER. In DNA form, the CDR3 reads TGCGCCAGCAGCCAAGATCTGGGGACAGCTTCTGGAAACACCATATATTTT. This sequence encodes CASSQDLGTASGNTIYF.

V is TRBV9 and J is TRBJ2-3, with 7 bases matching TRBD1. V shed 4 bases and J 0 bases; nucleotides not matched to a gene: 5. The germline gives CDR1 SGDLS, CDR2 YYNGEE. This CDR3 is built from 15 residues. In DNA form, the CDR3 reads TGTGCCAGCAGCAGACAGGGACAGAGCACAGATACGCAGTATTTT. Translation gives CASSRQGQSTDTQYF. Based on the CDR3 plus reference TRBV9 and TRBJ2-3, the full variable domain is DSGVTQTPKHLITATGQRVTLRCSPRSGDLSVYWYQQSLDQGLQFLIQYYNGEERAKGNILERFSAQQFPDLHSELNLSSLELGDSALYFCASSRQGQSTDTQYFGPGTRLTVL.

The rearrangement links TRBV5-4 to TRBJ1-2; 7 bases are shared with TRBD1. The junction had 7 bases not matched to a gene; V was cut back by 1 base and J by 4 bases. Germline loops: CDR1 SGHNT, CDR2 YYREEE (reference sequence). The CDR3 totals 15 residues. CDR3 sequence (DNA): TGTGCCAGCAGCTTGACAGGGGCGGTGTCCTATGGCTACACCTTC. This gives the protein CASSLTGAVSYGYTF.

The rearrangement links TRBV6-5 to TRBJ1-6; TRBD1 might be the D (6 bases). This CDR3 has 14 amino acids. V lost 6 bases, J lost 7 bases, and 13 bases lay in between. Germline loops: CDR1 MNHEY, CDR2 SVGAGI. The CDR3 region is CASRRDNGNSPLHF. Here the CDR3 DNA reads TGTGCCAGCAGAAGGGACAATGGGAATTCACCCCTCCACTTT.

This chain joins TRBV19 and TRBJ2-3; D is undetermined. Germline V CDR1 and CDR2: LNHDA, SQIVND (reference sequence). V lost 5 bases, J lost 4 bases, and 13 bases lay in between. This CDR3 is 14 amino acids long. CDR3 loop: CASSLVGAPDTQYF. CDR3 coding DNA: TGTGCCAGTAGTCTCGTGGGCGCGCCAGATACGCAGTATTTT.

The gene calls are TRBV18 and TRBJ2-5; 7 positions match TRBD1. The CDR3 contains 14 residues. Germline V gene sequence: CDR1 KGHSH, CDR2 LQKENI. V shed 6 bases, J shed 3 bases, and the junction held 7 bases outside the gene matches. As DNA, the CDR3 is TGTGCCAGCTCCACCTATCAGGGGGAAGAGACCCAGTACTTC. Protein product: CASSTYQGEETQYF.

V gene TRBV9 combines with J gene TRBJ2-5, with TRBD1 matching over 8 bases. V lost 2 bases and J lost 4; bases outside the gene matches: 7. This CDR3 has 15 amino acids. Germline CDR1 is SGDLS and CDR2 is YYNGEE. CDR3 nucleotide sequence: TGTGCCAGCAGCGTCAGACAGGGGATGGGAGAGACCCAGTACTTC. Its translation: CASSVRQGMGETQYF.

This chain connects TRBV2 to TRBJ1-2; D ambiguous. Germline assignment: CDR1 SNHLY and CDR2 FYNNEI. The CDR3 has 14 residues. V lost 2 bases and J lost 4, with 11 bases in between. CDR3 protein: CASSELVAGYGYTF. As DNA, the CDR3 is TGTGCCAGCAGTGAATTGGTTGCGGGCTATGGCTACACCTTC. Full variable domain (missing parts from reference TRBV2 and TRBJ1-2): EPEVTQTPSHQVTQMGQEVILRCVPISNHLYFYWYRQILGQKVEFLVSFYNNEISEKSEIFDDQFSVERPDGSNFTLKIRSTKLEDSAMYFCASSELVAGYGYTFGSGTRLTVV.

This CDR3 reads CACSNVNRDQPQHF. CDR3 nucleotide sequence: TGTGCCTGTAGCAACGTCAACCGGGATCAGCCCCAGCATTTT. The chain carries TRBV30 and TRBJ1-5; no reliable D call. Deletions cut 6 bases from V and 5 bases from J, with 17 bases between. The CDR3 consists of 14 residues. CDR1 GTSNPN and CDR2 SVGIG come from the germline V gene (reference sequence).

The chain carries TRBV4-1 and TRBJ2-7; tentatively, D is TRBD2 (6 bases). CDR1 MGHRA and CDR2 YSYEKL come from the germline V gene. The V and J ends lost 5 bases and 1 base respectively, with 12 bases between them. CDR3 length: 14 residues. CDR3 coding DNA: TGCGCCAGCAGCGGGCGGGAACTTTCCTACGAGCAGTACTTC. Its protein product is CASSGRELSYEQYF.

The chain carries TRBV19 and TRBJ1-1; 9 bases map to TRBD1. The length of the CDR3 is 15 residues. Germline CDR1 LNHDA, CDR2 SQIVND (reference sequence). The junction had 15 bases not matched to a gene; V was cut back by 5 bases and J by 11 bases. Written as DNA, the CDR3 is TGTGCCAGTAGTCTAGGGACAGGGAGAAGAATGGCGGCTTTCTTT. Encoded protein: CASSLGTGRRMAAFF.